What follows is one T cell receptor (beta chain) and its context. These data come from a study of T cell changes during pregnancy in multiple sclerosis. The assay was immunoSEQ multiplex PCR, and TCRdb's table has in-frame clones only and misses some. The repertoire holds 45,000 to 55,000 clones, with 80% to 95% as singletons. V was clipped by 5 bases and J by 8 bases; unmatched bases: 13. CDR3 length: 15 amino acids. Germline assignment: CDR1 SGHDT and CDR2 YYEEEE. This chain uses TRBV5-6 with TRBJ2-5, with 9 bases identical to TRBD1. Specimen: CD4+ T cells from peripheral blood mononuclear cells, collected after pregnancy. The sequence derives from a female donor in good health, enrolled as a control in a pregnancy study. CDR3 amino acids: CASSSDRGAGYTQYF. CDR3 bases: TGTGCCAGCAGTAGCGACAGGGGGGCCGGGTATACCCAGTACTTC.